The TCR beta chain under discussion was sequenced for a study of T cell repertoires in cytomegalovirus infection. This clonotype was picked up a small number of times. Germline lookup yields CDR1 KGHDR and CDR2 SFDVKD. CDR3 size: 14 residues. J gave up 7 bases and V 4 bases, and 3 bases lay outside the gene matches. From the reads, TCRdb called clonotypes with MiXCR, one entry per CDR3 protein. Of about 300,000 distinct CDR3 sequences in the sample, roughly 24% were seen once. Sequencing was performed on PBMCs. The TCR originated in a human donor in good health (CMV status not recorded). Some clones in this sample may be carry-over from other donors' samples. The chain employs TRBV24-1 and TRBJ1-6; 7 nucleotides agree with TRBD1. The CDR3 is CATSEAGGNSPLHF. CDR3 nucleotides: TGTGCCACCAGTGAAGCAGGGGGAAATTCACCCCTCCACTTT.